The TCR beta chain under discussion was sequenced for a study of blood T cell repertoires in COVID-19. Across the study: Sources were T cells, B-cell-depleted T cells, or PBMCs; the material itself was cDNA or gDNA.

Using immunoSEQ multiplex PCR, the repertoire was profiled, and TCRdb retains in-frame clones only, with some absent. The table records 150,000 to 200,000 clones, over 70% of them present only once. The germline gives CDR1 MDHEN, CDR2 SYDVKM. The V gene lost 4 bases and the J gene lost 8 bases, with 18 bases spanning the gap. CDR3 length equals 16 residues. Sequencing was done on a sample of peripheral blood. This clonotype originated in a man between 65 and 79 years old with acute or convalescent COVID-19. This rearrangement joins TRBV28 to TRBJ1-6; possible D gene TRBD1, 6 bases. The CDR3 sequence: CASSSTGRGFHSPLHF. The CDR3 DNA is TGTGCCAGCAGTTCAACAGGGCGGGGGTTTCATTCACCCCTCCACTTT. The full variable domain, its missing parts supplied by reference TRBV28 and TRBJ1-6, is DVKVTQSSRYLVKRTGEKVFLECVQDMDHENMFWYRQDPGLGLRLIYFSYDVKMKEKGDIPEGYSVSREKKERFSLILESASTNQTSMYLCASSSTGRGFHSPLHFGNGTRLTVT.